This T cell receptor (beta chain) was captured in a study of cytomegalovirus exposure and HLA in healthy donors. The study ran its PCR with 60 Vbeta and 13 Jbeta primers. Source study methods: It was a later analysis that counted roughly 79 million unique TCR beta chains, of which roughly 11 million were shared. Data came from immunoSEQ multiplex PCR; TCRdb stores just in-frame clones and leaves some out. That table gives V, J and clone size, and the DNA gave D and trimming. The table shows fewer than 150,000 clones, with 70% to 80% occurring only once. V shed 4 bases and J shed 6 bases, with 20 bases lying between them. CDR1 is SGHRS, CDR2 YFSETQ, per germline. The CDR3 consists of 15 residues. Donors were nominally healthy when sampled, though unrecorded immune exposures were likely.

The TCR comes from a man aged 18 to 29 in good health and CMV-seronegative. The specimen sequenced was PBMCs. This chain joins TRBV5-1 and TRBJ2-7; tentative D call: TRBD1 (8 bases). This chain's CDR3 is CASSPDRGLSAEQYF. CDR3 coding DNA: TGCGCCAGCAGCCCCGACAGGGGACTATCCGCCGAGCAGTACTTC.